This T cell receptor beta chain was sequenced in a study of a mutant IDH1 vaccine in newly diagnosed glioma. Study-level information: Patients' prior therapy spanned radiotherapy, temozolomide, or both; most underwent both. Notes on the study in general: There seemed to be no relation between pseudoprogression and changes in top peripheral T cell clonotypes. Patients showed vaccine-induced immune responses at a rate of roughly 93%.

Time point meaning: baseline, week 1 (first vaccination visit). This sample's treatment: pre-vaccination baseline after standard-of-care therapy. Donors had new WHO grade 3 or 4 IDH1-mutant, ATRX-lost astrocytomas. Assay: immunoSEQ multiplex PCR; the TCRdb copy retains only in-frame clones and omits some. The sample has 75,000 to 100,000 clones, over 75% seen once. Unmatched junction bases numbered 1, after V lost 1 base and J lost 5 bases. Germline V gene sequence: CDR1 MNHNS, CDR2 SASEGT. The CDR3 has 15 amino acids. Comment on this clone: Its matching antigen is unknown.

The sequences come from PBMCs, collected from a glioma patient treated with radiotherapy, temozolomide or both. The chain couples TRBV6-1 to TRBJ1-4; 10 nucleotides line up with TRBD1. This sequence was found in a man aged 40-49 years with glioma. Some clones in this sample may be carry-over from other donors' samples. The CDR3 reads CASSEGTGGNEKLFF. In nucleotides, the CDR3 is TGTGCCAGCAGTGAAGGGACAGGGGGAAATGAAAAACTGTTTTTT.